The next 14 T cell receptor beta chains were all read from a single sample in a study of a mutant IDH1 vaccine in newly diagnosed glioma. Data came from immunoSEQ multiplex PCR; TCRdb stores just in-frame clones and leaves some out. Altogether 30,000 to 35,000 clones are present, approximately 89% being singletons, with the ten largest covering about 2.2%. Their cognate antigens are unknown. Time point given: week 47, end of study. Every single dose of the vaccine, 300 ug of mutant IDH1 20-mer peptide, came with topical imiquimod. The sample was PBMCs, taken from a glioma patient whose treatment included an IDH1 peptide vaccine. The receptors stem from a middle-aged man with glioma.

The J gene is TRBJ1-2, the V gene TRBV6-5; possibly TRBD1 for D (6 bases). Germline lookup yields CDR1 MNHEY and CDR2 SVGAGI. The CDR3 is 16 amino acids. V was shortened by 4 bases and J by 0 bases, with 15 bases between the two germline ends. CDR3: CASSSPPGTTNYGYTF. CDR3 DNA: TGTGCCAGCAGTTCCCCACCCGGGACAACTAACTATGGCTACACCTTC.

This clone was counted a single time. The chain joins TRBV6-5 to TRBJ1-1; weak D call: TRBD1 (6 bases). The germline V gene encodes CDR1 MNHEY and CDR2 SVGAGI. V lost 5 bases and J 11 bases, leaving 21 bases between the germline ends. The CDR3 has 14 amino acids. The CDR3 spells CASSRDLISGQAFF. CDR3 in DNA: TGTGCCAGCAGTCGAGACCTAATATCCGGACAGGCTTTCTTT.

This CDR3 is CASSSGEGIFRDTQYF. CDR3 nucleotides: TGTGCCAGCAGCTCTGGGGAGGGCATCTTTCGGGATACGCAGTATTTT. The chain joins TRBV7-9 to TRBJ2-3; 7 bases agree with TRBD2. The length of the CDR3 is 16 residues. The V gene's germline CDR1 is SEHNR and CDR2 FQNEAQ (reference sequence). Unmatched junction bases numbered 13, after V lost 4 bases and J lost 6 bases.

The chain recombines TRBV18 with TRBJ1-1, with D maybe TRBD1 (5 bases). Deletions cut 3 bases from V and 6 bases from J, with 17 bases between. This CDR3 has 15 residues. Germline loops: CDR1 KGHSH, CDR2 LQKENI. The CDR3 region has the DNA TGTGCCAGCTCACCGGGTTTTGGGGGGTTCGCTGAAGCTTTCTTT. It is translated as CASSPGFGGFAEAFF. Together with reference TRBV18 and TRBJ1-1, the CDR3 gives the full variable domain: NAGVMQNPRHLVRRRGQEARLRCSPMKGHSHVYWYRQLPEEGLKFMVYLQKENIIDESGMPKERFSAEFPKEGPSILRIQQVVRGDSAAYFCASSPGFGGFAEAFFGQGTRLTVV.

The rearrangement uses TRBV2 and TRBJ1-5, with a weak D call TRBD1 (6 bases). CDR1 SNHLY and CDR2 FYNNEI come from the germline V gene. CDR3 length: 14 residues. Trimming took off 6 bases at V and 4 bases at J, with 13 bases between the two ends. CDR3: CASRADSPNQPQHF. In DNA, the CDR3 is TGTGCCAGCAGGGCGGACAGCCCTAATCAGCCCCAGCATTTT.

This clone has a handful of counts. This CDR3 is CASHRDTSDYGYTF. The CDR3 nucleotides are TGTGCCAGCCACCGGGACACCTCTGACTATGGCTACACCTTC. V and J are TRBV6-6 and TRBJ1-2; weak D call: TRBD1 (6 bases). This CDR3 region has 14 residues. Germline V gene sequence: CDR1 MNHNY, CDR2 SVGAGI (reference sequence). The V end lost 8 bases, the J end lost 3 bases, and 16 bases lay between the germline ends.

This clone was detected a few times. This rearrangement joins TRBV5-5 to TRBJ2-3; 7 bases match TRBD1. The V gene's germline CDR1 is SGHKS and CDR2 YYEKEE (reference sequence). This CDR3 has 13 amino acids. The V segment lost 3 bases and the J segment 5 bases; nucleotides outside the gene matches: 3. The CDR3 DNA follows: TGTGCCAGCAGCTCTAACAGGGGAGATACGCAGTATTTT. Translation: CASSSNRGDTQYF.

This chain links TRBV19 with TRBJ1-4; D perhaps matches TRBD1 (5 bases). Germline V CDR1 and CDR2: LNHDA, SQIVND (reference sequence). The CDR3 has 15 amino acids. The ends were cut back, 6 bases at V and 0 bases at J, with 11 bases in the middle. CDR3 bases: TGTGCCAGTAGGGGGCCGGGGGCAACTAATGAAAAACTGTTTTTT. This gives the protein CASRGPGATNEKLFF. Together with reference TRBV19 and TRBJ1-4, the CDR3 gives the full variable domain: DGGITQSPKYLFRKEGQNVTLSCEQNLNHDAMYWYRQDPGQGLRLIYYSQIVNDFQKGDIAEGYSVSREKKESFPLTVTSAQKNPTAFYLCASRGPGATNEKLFFGSGTQLSVL.

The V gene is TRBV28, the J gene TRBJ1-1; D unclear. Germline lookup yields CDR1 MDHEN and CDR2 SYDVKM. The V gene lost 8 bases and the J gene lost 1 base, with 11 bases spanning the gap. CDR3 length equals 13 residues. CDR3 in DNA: TGTGCCAGCGTCCCGGGGAGGAACACTGAAGCTTTCTTT. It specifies CASVPGRNTEAFF.

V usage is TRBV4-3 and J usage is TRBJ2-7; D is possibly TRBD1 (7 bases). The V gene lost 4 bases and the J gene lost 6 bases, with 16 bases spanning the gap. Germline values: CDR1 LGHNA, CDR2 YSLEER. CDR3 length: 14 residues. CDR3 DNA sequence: TGCGCCAGCAGCCTAGACCTCCAGGGGGGCGAGCAGTACTTC. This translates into CASSLDLQGGEQYF.

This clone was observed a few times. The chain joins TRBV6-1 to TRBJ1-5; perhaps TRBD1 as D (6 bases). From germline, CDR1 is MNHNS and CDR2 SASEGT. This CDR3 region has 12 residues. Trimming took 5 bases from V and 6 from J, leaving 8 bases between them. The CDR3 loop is CASSKGGQPQHF. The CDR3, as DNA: TGTGCCAGCAGTAAGGGGGGTCAGCCCCAGCATTTT.

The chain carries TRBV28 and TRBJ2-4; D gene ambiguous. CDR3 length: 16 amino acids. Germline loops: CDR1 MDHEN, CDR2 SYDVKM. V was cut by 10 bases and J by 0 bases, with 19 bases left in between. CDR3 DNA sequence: TGTGCCACGGTCCCCCACGGTAACCTAGCCAAAAACATTCAGTACTTC. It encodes CATVPHGNLAKNIQYF.

The CDR3 DNA reads as TGTGCCAGCAGCTTAATCAGCGGGGGCACGAACACCGGGGAGCTGTTTTTT. Residues: CASSLISGGTNTGELFF. This chain uses TRBV7-8 with TRBJ2-2; 8 positions agree with TRBD2. Trimming at V came to 2 bases and at J to 0 bases, leaving 5 bases not matched to a gene. The CDR3 has 17 residues. The germline CDR1 and CDR2 sequences are SGHVS and FQNEAQ.

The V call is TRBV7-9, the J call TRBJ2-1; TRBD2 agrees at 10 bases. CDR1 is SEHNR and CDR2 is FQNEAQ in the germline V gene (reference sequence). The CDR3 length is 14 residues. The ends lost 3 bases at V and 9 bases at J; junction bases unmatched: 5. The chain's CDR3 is CASSFGGLASEQFF. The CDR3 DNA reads TGTGCCAGCAGCTTCGGGGGACTAGCGAGTGAGCAGTTCTTC.